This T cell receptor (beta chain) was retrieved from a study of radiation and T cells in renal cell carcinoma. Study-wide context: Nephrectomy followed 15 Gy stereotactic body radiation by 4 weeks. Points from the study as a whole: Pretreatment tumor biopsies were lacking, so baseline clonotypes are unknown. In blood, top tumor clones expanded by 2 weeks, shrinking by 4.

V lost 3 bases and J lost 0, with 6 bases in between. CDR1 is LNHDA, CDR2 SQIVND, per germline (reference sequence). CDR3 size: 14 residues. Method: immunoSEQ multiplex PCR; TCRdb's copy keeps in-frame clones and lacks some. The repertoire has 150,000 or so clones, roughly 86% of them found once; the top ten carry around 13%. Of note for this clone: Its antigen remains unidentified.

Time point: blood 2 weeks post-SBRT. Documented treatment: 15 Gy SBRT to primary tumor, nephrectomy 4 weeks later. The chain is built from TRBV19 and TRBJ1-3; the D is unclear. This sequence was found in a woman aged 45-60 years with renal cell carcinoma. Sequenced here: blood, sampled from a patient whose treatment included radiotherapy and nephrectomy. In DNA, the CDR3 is TGTGCCAGTAGTATCCGAGGCTCTGGAAACACCATATATTTT. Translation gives CASSIRGSGNTIYF.